The clone carrying this T cell receptor (beta chain) turned up a few times. The antigen remains undetermined. The data belong to a study of cytomegalovirus exposure and HLA in healthy donors. Study context: As an earlier analysis found, 150 million to 200 million T cells yielded about 120 million unique TCR beta sequences.

A multiplex PCR was run with 60 Vbeta primers and 13 Jbeta primers. Data came from immunoSEQ multiplex PCR; TCRdb stores just in-frame clones and leaves some out. The sample gives 170,000 or so clones, around 80% of which show up once; 1% is in the top ten. Study results and caveats: Researchers reported that a few CMV-associated chains were confirmed in vitro as CMV antigen-specific. The study recorded about 160 TCR beta chains that were cytomegalovirus-associated.

The clonotype comes from a woman aged 50 to 60 in good health and CMV-seropositive. Sequences were obtained from PBMCs.

Written as DNA, the CDR3 is TGTGCCAGCAGGCCGGACGGGGATTCACCCCTCCACTTT. Translating it yields CASRPDGDSPLHF. This chain uses TRBV2 with TRBJ1-6; D unresolved. V was clipped by 6 bases and J by 8 bases, with 11 bases between them. Germline lookup yields CDR1 SNHLY and CDR2 FYNNEI. The CDR3 runs 13 residues.